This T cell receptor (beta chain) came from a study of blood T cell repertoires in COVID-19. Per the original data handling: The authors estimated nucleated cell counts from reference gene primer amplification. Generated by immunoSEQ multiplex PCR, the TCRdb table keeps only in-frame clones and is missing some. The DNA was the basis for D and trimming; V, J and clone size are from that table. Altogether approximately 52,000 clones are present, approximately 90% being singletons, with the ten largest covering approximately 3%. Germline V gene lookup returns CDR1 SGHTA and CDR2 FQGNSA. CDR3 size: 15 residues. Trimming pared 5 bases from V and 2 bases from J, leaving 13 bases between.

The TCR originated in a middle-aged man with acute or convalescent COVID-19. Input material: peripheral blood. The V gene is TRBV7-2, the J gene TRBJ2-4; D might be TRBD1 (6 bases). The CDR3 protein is CASSNGGASKNIQYF. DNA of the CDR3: TGTGCCAGCAGCAATGGGGGCGCGTCCAAAAACATTCAGTACTTC.